This T cell receptor beta chain is drawn from a study of post-analysis software for immune sequencing data. Whole-study context: Relapsing-remitting, secondary progressive and progressive-relapsing forms of multiple sclerosis all featured among disease courses.

Tagging with unique molecular identifiers was a feature of the TCR beta cDNA libraries. With about 0.95 to 10 million T cells as the source, 400,000 to 550,000 cDNA molecules resulted. Using its own MiXCR run on the PCR reads, TCRdb lists one record per CDR3 protein. Counted here are 650,000 to 900,000 distinct CDR3 sequences, just over 45% occurring once; the ten biggest clones make up 4% to 5%. About this clonotype itself: The target antigen is unknown.

Trimming took off 1 base at V and 0 bases at J, with 12 bases between the two ends. Germline CDR1 and CDR2: LGHNA and YNFKEQ. This CDR3 has 16 amino acids. The study, taken as a whole, reports: In patients, five or six TRBV segments were more frequent than in controls, with TRBV5-6, TRBV5-1 and TRBV20-1 among them. When compared against controls, multiple sclerosis patients showed significantly lower normalized Chao1 diversity.

J is TRBJ1-2 and V is TRBV4-2; D is perhaps TRBD1 (5 bases). Sequencing used blood. This TCR came from a girl aged 10 to 17 with multiple sclerosis. The CDR3 reads CASSQGRAGANYGYTF. The CDR3 nucleotides are TGTGCCAGCAGCCAAGGGAGGGCGGGGGCTAACTATGGCTACACCTTC.